Reported below is one T cell receptor (beta chain). Its antigen is unknown. V lost 5 bases to trimming and J lost 0 bases, with 14 bases between them. The germline V gene has CDR1 SGHVS and CDR2 FQNEAQ. The CDR3 contains 17 residues. The use of a sample-barcoded 5' primer and a J-beta primer mix characterized a second PCR of about 6 to 12 cycles. Using its own MiXCR run on the 5' RACE reads, TCRdb lists one record per CDR3 protein. Of 980,000 or so distinct CDR3 sequences in the sample, about 48% were seen once. The data originate from a study of blood T cells in healthy people across ages. Findings and limits, study-wide: One million T cells yielded diversity estimates that were considered underestimates.

All donors came from Russia, were Caucasian and healthy, and spanned ages roughly 6 to 95. Samples had at least 7 million PBMCs isolated from them. This rearrangement joins TRBV7-8 to TRBJ2-6, with D perhaps TRBD1 or TRBD2 (5 bases each). The receptor was derived from a man aged 25-45 years in good health. The sequenced sample was blood. The CDR3 protein is CASSIGTAGSGANVLTF. In DNA form, the CDR3 reads TGTGCCAGCAGCATCGGGACGGCCGGCTCTGGGGCCAACGTCCTGACTTTC.